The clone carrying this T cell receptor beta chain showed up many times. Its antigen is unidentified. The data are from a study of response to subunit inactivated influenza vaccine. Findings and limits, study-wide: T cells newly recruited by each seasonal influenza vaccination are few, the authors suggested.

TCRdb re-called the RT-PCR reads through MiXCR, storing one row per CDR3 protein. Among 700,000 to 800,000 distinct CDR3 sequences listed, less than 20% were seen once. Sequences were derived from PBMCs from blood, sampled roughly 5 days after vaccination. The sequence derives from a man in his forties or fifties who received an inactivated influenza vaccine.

Written as DNA, the CDR3 is TGTGCCATCAGTGAGGGCAGGGGCCGCAGCGAGCAGTACTTC. This gives the protein CAISEGRGRSEQYF. The chain couples TRBV10-3 to TRBJ2-7, with D perhaps matching TRBD1 (6 bases). The CDR3 is 14 residues long. The V gene lost 2 bases and the J gene lost 6 bases, with 14 bases spanning the gap. Germline V gives CDR1 ENHRY, CDR2 SYGVKD.